Each of the 5 T cell receptor beta chains below was sequenced from the same sample in a study of blood T cell repertoires in COVID-19. Profiled with immunoSEQ multiplex PCR; TCRdb holds only in-frame clones, not every one. This repertoire shows more than 150,000 clones, more than 75% found once; its top ten account for around 2.3%. What was sequenced was peripheral blood. These receptors originate from a man in his forties or fifties with active or convalescent COVID-19.

The chain uses TRBV2 and TRBJ2-7, with a weak D call TRBD1 (6 bases). Germline V CDR1 and CDR2: SNHLY, FYNNEI. The CDR3 consists of 14 residues. V gave up 4 bases and J gave up 6 bases, with 16 bases separating them. CDR3 in DNA: TGTGCCAGCAGTGTCTCAGGGGCTCTGCGCGAGCAGTACTTC. The encoded protein is CASSVSGALREQYF.

This chain links TRBV4-3 with TRBJ2-1; 10 bases match TRBD2. The junction had 4 bases not matched to a gene; V was cut back by 4 bases and J by 7 bases. Germline V CDR1 and CDR2: LGHNA, YSLEER. The CDR3 extends over 14 amino acids. The CDR3 spells CASSPSGGGNEQFF. The CDR3 DNA reads TGCGCCAGCAGCCCCAGCGGGGGGGGTAATGAGCAGTTCTTC.

The J gene is TRBJ1-5, the V gene TRBV6-2 or TRBV6-3, with 10 bases that match TRBD1. V was pared by 0 bases and J by 3 bases, with 8 bases of the junction left unmatched. Looked up from germline, CDR1 is MNHEY and CDR2 is SVGEGT. This CDR3 region has 18 residues. CDR3 bases: TGTGCCAGCAGTTACTCGAAATACGGGACAGGGGACAATCAGCCCCAGCATTTT. Residues: CASSYSKYGTGDNQPQHF.

The rearrangement links TRBV2 to TRBJ2-6; possible D gene TRBD1, 7 bases. Germline V gene lookup returns CDR1 SNHLY and CDR2 FYNNEI. V was trimmed by 9 bases and J by 3 bases, leaving 18 bases between them. This CDR3 is built from 16 residues. In DNA form, the CDR3 reads TGTGCCAGGGCCCGCCCAGGGGGGAGTGGGGCCAACGTCCTGACTTTC. It specifies CARARPGGSGANVLTF.

This clone was seen ten or more times. This chain joins TRBV5-4 and TRBJ2-3, with 10 positions matching TRBD1. From germline, CDR1 is SGHNT and CDR2 YYREEE (reference sequence). After removal of 3 bases from V and 3 bases from J, the junction contained 4 bases not matched to a gene. CDR3 size: 15 residues. The CDR3 is CASSWDRGTTDTQYF. CDR3 bases: TGTGCCAGCAGCTGGGACAGGGGAACGACAGATACGCAGTATTTT.